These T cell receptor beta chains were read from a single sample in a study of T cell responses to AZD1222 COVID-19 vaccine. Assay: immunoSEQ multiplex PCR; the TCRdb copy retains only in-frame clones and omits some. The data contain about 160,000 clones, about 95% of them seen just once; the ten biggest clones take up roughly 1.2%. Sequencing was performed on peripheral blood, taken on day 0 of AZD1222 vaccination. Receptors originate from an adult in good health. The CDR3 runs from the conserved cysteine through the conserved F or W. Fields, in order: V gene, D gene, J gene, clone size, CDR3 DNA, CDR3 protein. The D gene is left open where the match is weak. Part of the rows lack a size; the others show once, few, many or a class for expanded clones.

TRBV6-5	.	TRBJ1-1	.	TGTGCCAGTCCTCCGGGGGGGCTGAACACTGAAGCTTTCTTT	CASPPGGLNTEAFF
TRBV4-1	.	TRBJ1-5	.	TGCGCCAGCAGCCAAACCAGCGGCGCGTGGCCCCAGCATTTT	CASSQTSGAWPQHF
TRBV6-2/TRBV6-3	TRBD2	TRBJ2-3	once	TGTGCCAGCAGTTACTCTGGGACTAGAACCACAGATACGCAGTATTTT	CASSYSGTRTTDTQYF
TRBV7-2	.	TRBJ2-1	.	TGTGCCAGCAGCTCTCGGACGGGGTATGAGCAGTTCTTC	CASSSRTGYEQFF
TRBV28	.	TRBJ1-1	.	TGTGCCACCCTACCCGGGGCGCAGACTGAAGCTTTCTTT	CATLPGAQTEAFF
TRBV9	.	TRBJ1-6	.	TGTGCCAGCAGCGTAGAGGACAGCCCTAGAACCCTCCACTTT	CASSVEDSPRTLHF
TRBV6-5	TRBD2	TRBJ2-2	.	TGTGCCAGCATTGGGACTAGCGGGGAGCTGTTTTTT	CASIGTSGELFF
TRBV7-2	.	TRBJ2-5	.	TGTGCCAGCAGCTTAGCGAGTGCAGCGATGTGGGAGACCCAGTACTTC	CASSLASAAMWETQYF
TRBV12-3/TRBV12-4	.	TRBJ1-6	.	TGTGCCAGCAGTGAGGGAGGTTCACCCCTCCACTTT	CASSEGGSPLHF
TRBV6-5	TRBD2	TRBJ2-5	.	TGTGCCAGTACGGGGGGGAGCGAGACCCAGTACTTC	CASTGGSETQYF
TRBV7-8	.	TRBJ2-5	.	TGTGCCAGCAGCTTAGACTTGGAGACCCAGTACTTC	CASSLDLETQYF
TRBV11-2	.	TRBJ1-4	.	TGTGCCAGCAGCTTAGATCCCCCCGAAAAACTGTTTTTT	CASSLDPPEKLFF
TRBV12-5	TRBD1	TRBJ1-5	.	TGTGCTAGTGGTTTGGCTCGAACAGGGGGCGAAAATCAGCCCCAGCATTTT	CASGLARTGGENQPQHF
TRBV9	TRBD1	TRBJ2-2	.	TGTGCCAGCAGCCTGGGACAGCACACCGGGGAGCTGTTTTTT	CASSLGQHTGELFF
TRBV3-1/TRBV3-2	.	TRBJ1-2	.	TGTGCCAGCAGCCAAGCCGGTAGGGGAAGGGCTGGCTACACCTTC	CASSQAGRGRAGYTF
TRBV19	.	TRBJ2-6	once	TGTGCCAGTAGTCCACTTGAAGCTCCTGGGGCCAACGTCCTGACTTTC	CASSPLEAPGANVLTF
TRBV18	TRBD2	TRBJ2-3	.	TGTGCCAGCTCACCACCTCGGCGGGAGGGTACAGATACGCAGTATTTT	CASSPPRREGTDTQYF
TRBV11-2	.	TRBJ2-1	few	TGTGCCAGCAGCCTTCAAGGGACGGACAATGAGCAGTTCTTC	CASSLQGTDNEQFF
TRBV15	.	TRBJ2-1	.	TGTGCCACCAGCAGAGGGCCGGGGAATGAGCAGTTCTTC	CATSRGPGNEQFF
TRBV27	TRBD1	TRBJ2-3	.	TGTGCCAGCAGCCGTCCGGGACAGGGGGCCGAAAATACGCAGTATTTT	CASSRPGQGAENTQYF
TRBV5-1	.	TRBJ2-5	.	TGCGCCAGCCAACAGGAAGAGACCCAGTACTTC	CASQQEETQYF
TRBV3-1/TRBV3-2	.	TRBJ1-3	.	TGTGCCAGCAGCTTGTTTGGGGAGGCTGGAAACACCATATATTTT	CASSLFGEAGNTIYF
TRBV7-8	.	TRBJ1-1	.	TGTGCCAGCAGCCCAGGACGGGGAGGAAAAACTGAAGCTTTCTTT	CASSPGRGGKTEAFF
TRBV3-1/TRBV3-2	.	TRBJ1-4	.	TGTGCCAGCAGCCAAGATCGGGTTGAAAAACTGTTTTTT	CASSQDRVEKLFF
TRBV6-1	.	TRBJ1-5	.	TGTGCCAGCAGTGAGGTGGGTTTGGGCAATCAGCCCCAGCATTTT	CASSEVGLGNQPQHF
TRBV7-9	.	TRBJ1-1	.	TGTGCCAGCACCTGGGGGGGGTCCACTGAAGCTTTCTTT	CASTWGGSTEAFF
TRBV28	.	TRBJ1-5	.	TGTGCCAGCAGTTTAGCAGGACAAGGGAATCAGCCCCAGCATTTT	CASSLAGQGNQPQHF
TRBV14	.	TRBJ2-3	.	TGTGCCAGCAGCCAAGCGTGGGACAACTGGGATACGCAGTATTTT	CASSQAWDNWDTQYF
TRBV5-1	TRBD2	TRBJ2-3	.	TGCGCCAGCAGCTTGGGTCTAGCGGGGACAGATACGCAGTATTTT	CASSLGLAGTDTQYF
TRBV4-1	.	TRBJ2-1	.	TGCGCCAGCAGCCAGGGTAGCTCCCGAGGGGCCTACAATGAGCAGTTCTTC	CASSQGSSRGAYNEQFF
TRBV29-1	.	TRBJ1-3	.	TGCAGCGTGTACAGCGTCCTCTCTGGAAACACCATATATTTT	CSVYSVLSGNTIYF
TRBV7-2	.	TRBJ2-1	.	TGTGCCAGCAGCTTAAACTCCTACAATGAGCAGTTCTTC	CASSLNSYNEQFF
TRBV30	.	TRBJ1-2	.	TGTGCCTGGAGTTGGGCCGGCTACTATGGCTACACCTTC	CAWSWAGYYGYTF
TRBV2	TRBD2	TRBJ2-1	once	TGTGCCAGCAGTGAACGTATAGCGGGGGGGAATGAGCAGTTCTTC	CASSERIAGGNEQFF
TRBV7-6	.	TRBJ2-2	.	TGTGCCAGCAGCCCAAATCCTAGCGTGATCGGGGAGCTGTTTTTT	CASSPNPSVIGELFF
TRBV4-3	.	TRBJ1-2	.	TGCGCCAGCAGCCAAGATCATGCACGGCCTAACTATGGCTACACCTTC	CASSQDHARPNYGYTF
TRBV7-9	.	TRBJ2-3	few	TGTGCCAGCAGAGAAAGGGCCCTTAGCACAGATACGCAGTATTTT	CASRERALSTDTQYF
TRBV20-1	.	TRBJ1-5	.	TGCAGTGCTAGTCTGGGGGGTAGCAATCAGCCCCAGCATTTT	CSASLGGSNQPQHF
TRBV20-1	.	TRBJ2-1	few	TGCAGTGCCGAGCACCAAAATGAGCAGTTCTTC	CSAEHQNEQFF
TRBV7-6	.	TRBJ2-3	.	TGTGCCAGCAGTCCATCGGGAGCTAGCACAGATACGCAGTATTTT	CASSPSGASTDTQYF
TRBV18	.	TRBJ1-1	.	TGTGCCAGCTCACCCCGGGCAGATCCGAACACTGAAGCTTTCTTT	CASSPRADPNTEAFF
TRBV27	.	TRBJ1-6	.	TGTGCCAGCAGTTTTCACGGGGCCAGCTCCTATAATTCACCCCTCCACTTT	CASSFHGASSYNSPLHF
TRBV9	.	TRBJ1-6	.	TGTGCCAGCAGCCCACAGCCTGGCTCACCCCTCCACTTT	CASSPQPGSPLHF
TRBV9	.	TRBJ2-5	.	TGTGCCAGCAGCGTAGGACTGGCACCCTCGTACCAAGAGACCCAGTACTTC	CASSVGLAPSYQETQYF
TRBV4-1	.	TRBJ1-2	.	TGCGCCAGCAGCTCAACAGGGTACTATGGCTACACCTTC	CASSSTGYYGYTF
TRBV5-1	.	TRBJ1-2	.	TGCGCCAGCACCCCAGCCGGGACCGCCTATGGCTACACCTTC	CASTPAGTAYGYTF